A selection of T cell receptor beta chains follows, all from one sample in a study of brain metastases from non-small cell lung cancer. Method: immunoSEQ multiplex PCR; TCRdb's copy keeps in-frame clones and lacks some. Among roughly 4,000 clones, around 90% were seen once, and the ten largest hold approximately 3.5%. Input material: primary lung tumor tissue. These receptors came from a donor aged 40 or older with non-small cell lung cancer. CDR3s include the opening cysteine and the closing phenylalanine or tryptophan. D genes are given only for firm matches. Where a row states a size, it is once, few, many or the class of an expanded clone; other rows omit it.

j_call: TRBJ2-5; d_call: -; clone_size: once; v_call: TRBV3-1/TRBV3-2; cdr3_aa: CASSPGIPRLGQETQYF; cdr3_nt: TGTGCCAGCAGCCCCGGGATACCCAGACTAGGTCAAGAGACCCAGTACTTC
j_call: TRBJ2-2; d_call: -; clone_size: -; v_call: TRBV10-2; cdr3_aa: CASRAQGTGELFF; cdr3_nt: TGCGCCAGCAGGGCTCAGGGCACCGGGGAGCTGTTTTTT
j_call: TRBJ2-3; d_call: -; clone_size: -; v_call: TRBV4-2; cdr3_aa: CASSSWVGDPSTDTQYF; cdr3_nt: TGTGCCAGCAGCTCGTGGGTGGGGGACCCTAGCACAGATACGCAGTATTTT
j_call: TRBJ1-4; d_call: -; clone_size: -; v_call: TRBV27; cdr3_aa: CASSNRQKNEKLFF; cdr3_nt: TGTGCCAGCAGCAATAGGCAAAAAAATGAAAAACTGTTTTTT
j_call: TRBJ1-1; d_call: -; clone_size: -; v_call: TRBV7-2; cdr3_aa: CASSERGHPLSTEAFF; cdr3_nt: TGTGCCAGCAGCGAGAGGGGACACCCATTGAGCACTGAAGCTTTCTTT
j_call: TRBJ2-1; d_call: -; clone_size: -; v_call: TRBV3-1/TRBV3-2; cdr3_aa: CASSQVRGAVYNEQFF; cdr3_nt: TGTGCCAGCAGCCAAGTACGGGGGGCTGTCTACAATGAGCAGTTCTTC
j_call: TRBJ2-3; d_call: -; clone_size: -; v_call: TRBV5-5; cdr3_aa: CTSSHGLTFTDTQYF; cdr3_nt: TGTACCAGCAGCCATGGGCTAACATTCACAGATACGCAGTATTTT
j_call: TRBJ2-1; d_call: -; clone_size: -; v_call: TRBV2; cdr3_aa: CASKLDLSVNEQFF; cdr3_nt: TGTGCCAGCAAGCTGGATTTATCCGTCAATGAGCAGTTCTTC
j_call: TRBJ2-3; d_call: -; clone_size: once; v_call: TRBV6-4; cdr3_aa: CASSDDTDTQYF; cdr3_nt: TGTGCCAGCAGTGACGACACAGATACGCAGTATTTT
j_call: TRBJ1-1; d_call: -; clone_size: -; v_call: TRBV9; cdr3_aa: CASSDRLNTEAFF; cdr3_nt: TGTGCCAGCAGCGATCGTCTTAACACTGAAGCTTTTTTT
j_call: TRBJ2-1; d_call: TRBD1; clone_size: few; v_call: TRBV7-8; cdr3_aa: CASSRRDRGWNEQFF; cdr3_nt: TGTGCCAGCAGTAGGAGGGACAGGGGATGGAATGAGCAGTTCTTC
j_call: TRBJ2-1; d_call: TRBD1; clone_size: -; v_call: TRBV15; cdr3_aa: CATSGDRGLGDEQFF; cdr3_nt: TGTGCCACCAGCGGGGACAGGGGGCTAGGGGATGAGCAGTTCTTC
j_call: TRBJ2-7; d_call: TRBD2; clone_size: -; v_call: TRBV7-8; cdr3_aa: CASSLASGGSYEQYF; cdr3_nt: TGTGCCAGCAGCTTAGCGAGCGGGGGCTCCTACGAGCAGTACTTC
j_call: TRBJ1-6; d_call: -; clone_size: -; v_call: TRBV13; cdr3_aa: CASSSGQSGSSPLHF; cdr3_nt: TGTGCCAGCAGCTCTGGACAATCCGGTAGCTCACCCCTCCACTTT
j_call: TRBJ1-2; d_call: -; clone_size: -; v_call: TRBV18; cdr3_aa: CASSPPRALYGYTF; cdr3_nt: TGTGCCAGCTCACCACCCAGGGCCCTCTATGGCTACACCTTC
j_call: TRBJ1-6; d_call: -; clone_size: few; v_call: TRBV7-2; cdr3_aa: CASSQTHVQNSPLHF; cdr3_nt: TGTGCCAGCAGCCAGACACACGTTCAGAATTCACCCCTCCACTTT
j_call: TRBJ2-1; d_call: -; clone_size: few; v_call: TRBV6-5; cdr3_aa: CASSLPPGHLGYEQFF; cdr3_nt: TGTGCCAGCAGTTTACCTCCGGGACACCTCGGGTATGAGCAGTTCTTC
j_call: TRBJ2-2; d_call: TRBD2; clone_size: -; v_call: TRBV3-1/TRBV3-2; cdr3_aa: CASSQDPLAERTGELFF; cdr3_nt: TGTGCCAGCAGCCAAGATCCACTAGCGGAGAGAACCGGGGAGCTGTTTTTT
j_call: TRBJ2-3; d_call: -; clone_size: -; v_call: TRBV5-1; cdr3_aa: CASSRDKSTDTQYF; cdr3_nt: TGCGCCAGCTCAAGGGACAAAAGCACAGATACGCAGTATTTT
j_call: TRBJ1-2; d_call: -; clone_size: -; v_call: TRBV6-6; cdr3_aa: CASSYSREDGYTF; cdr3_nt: TGTGCCAGCAGTTACTCGAGGGAAGATGGCTACACCTTC
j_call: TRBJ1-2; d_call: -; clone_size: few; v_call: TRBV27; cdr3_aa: CASRDPTGANYGYTF; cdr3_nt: TGTGCCAGCCGCGATCCCACAGGAGCTAACTATGGCTACACCTTC
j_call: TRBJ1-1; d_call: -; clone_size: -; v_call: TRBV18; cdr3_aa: CASSGGSAEAFF; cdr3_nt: TGTGCCAGTTCGGGAGGGTCCGCTGAAGCTTTCTTT
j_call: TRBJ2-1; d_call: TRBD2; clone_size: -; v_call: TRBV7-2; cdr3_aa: CASRPPSGGATEQFF; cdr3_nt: TGTGCCAGCAGACCGCCTAGCGGGGGGGCCACTGAGCAGTTCTTC
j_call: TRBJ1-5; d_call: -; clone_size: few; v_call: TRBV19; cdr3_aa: CASSINPNQPQHF; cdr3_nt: TGTGCCAGTAGTATCAATCCCAATCAGCCCCAGCATTTT
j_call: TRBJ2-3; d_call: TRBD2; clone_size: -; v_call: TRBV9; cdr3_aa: CASSVEAGADTQYF; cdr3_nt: TGTGCCAGCAGCGTAGAGGCGGGGGCAGATACGCAGTATTTT
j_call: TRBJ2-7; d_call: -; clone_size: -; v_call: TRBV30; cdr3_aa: CAWSAGTTKDYEQYF; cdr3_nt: TGTGCCTGGAGTGCCGGGACAACTAAGGACTACGAGCAGTACTTC
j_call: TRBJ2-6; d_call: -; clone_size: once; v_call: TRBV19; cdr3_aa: CASSIGQSWSSGANVLTF; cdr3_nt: TGTGCCAGTAGTATCGGGCAGAGCTGGAGCTCTGGGGCCAACGTCCTGACTTTC
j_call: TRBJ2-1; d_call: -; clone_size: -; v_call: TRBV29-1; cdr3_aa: CSVEVGGNNEQFF; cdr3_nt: TGCAGCGTTGAAGTGGGGGGAAACAATGAGCAATTCTTC
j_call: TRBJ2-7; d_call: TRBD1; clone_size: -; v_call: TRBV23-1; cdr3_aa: CASRPQGASAEQYF; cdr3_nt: TGCGCCAGCAGACCTCAGGGGGCATCTGCCGAGCAGTACTTC
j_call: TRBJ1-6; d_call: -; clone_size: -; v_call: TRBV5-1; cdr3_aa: CASSLDRDYSPLHF; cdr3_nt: TGCGCCAGCAGCTTGGACAGGGATTACTCACCCCTCCACTTT
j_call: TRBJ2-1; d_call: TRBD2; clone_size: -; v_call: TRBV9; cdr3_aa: CASSVGPGETSGVSYNEQFF; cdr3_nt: TGTGCCAGCAGCGTAGGTCCGGGCGAGACTAGCGGGGTGTCCTACAATGAGCAGTTCTTC
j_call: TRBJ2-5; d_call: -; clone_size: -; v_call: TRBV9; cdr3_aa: CASSVDGDPMETQYF; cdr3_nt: TGTGCCAGCAGCGTAGATGGGGACCCCATGGAGACCCAGTACTTC
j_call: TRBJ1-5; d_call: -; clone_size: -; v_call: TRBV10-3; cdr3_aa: CAISDWGSNQPQHF; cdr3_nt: TGTGCCATCAGTGATTGGGGCAGCAATCAGCCCCAGCATTTT
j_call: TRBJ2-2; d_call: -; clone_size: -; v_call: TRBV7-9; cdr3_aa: CTSSLVHNTGELFF; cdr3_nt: TGTACCAGCAGCTTAGTTCACAACACCGGGGAGCTGTTTTTT
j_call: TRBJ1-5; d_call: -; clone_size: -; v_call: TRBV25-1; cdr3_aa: CVSSENRDGQPQHF; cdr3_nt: TGTGTCAGCAGTGAGAACAGGGATGGTCAGCCCCAGCATTTT
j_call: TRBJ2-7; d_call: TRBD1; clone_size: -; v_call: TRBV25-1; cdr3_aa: CASRTGAYEQYF; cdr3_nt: TGTGCCAGCAGGACAGGGGCGTACGAGCAGTACTTC
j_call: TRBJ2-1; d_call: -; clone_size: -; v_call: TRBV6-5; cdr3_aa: CASSYTPGTRDEQFF; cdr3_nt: TGTGCCAGCAGTTACACGCCCGGGACAAGGGATGAGCAGTTCTTC
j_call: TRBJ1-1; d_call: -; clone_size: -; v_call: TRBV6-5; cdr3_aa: CASSYSQFRTEAFF; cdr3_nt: TGTGCCAGCAGTTACTCTCAGTTTCGGACTGAAGCTTTCTTT
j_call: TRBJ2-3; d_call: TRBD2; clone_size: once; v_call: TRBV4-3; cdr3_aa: CASSRTSGGAFVDTQYF; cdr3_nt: TGCGCCAGCAGCCGAACTAGCGGGGGGGCGTTTGTAGATACGCAGTATTTT
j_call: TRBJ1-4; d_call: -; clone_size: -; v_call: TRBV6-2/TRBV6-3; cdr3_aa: CASSKTANEKLFF; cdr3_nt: TGTGCCAGCAGTAAGACGGCTAATGAAAAACTGTTTTTT
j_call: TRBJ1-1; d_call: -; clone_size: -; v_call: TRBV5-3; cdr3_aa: CARSLSSEAFF; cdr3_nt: TGTGCCAGAAGCTTGAGCTCCGAAGCTTTCTTT
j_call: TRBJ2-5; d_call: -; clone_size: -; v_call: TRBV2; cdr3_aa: CASRLGYQETQYF; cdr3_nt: TGTGCCAGCAGGCTAGGGTACCAAGAGACCCAGTACTTC
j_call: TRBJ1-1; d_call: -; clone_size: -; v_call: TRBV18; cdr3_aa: CASSREGGMGLAEAFF; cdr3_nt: TGTGCCAGCTCACGAGAGGGGGGCATGGGTTTGGCTGAAGCTTTCTTT
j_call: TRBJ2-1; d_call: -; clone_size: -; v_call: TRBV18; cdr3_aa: CASSPIQAGEQFF; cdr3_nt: TGTGCCAGCTCACCTATACAGGCAGGTGAGCAGTTCTTC
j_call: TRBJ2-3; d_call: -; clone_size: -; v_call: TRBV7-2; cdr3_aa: CASSLGSYLRTDTQYF; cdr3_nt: TGTGCCAGCAGCTTGGGGAGTTACCTTCGCACAGATACGCAGTATTTT
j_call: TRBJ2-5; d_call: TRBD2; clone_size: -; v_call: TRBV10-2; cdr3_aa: CASLGTSGGYQETQYF; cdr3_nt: TGCGCCAGCCTCGGGACTAGCGGGGGTTACCAAGAGACCCAGTACTTC
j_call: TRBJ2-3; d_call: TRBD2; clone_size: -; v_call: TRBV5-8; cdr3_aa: CASSLELAGGTDTQYF; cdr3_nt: TGTGCCAGCAGCTTGGAACTAGCGGGGGGCACAGATACGCAGTATTTT
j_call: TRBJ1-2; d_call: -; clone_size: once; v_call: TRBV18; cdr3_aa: CASSTSVDYGYTF; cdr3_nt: TGTGCCAGCTCGACATCAGTGGACTATGGCTACACCTTC
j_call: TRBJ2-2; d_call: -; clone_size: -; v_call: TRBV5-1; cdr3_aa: CASSWDTLNTGELFF; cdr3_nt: TGCGCCAGCAGCTGGGACACCTTAAACACCGGGGAGCTGTTTTTT
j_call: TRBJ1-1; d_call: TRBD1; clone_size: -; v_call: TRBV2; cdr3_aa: CASSVDRGYSGTEAFF; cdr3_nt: TGTGCCAGCAGTGTTGACAGGGGGTATAGTGGCACTGAAGCTTTCTTT
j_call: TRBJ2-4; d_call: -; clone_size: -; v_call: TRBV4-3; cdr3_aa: CASSQEGAKNIQYF; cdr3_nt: TGCGCCAGCAGCCAAGAGGGGGCCAAAAACATTCAGTACTTC
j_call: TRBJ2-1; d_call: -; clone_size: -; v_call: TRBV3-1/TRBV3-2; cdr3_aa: CASSRGFDQAYNEQFF; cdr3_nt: TGTGCCAGCAGTCGGGGATTCGATCAAGCGTACAATGAGCAGTTCTTC
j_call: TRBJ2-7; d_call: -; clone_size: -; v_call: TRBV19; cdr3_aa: CASSRDPGRSYEQYF; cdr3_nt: TGTGCCAGTAGTCGGGATCCCGGCCGCTCCTACGAGCAGTACTTC